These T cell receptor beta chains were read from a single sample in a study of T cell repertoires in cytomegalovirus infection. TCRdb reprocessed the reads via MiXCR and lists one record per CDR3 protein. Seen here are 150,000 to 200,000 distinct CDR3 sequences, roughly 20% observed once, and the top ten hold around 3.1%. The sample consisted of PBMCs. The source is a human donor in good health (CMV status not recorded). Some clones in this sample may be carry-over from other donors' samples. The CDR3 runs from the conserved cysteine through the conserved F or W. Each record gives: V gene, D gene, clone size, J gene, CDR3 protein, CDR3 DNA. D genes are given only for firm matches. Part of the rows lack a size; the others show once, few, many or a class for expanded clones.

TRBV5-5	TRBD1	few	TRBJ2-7	CASSPTGGTGSYEQYF	TGTGCCAGCAGCCCAACAGGCGGGACAGGGTCTTACGAGCAGTACTTC
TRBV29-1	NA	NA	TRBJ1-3	CSVSFSGNTIYF	TGCAGCGTTTCCTTCTCTGGAAACACCATATATTTT
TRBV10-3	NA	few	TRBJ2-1	CAISESLVGSYNEQFF	TGTGCCATCAGTGAGTCGTTGGTCGGCTCCTACAATGAGCAGTTCTTC
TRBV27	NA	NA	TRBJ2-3	CASRPQVTDTQYF	TGTGCCAGCAGGCCACAAGTTACAGATACGCAGTATTTT
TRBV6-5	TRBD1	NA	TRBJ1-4	CASSYLGQGVNEKLFF	TGTGCCAGCAGTTACTTGGGACAGGGCGTGAATGAAAAACTGTTTTTT
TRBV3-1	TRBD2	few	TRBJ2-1	CASSHQTSGSVWFDNEQFF	TGTGCCAGCAGCCACCAGACTAGCGGGAGTGTCTGGTTCGATAATGAGCAGTTCTTC
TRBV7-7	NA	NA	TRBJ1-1	CASSLQTRWNTEAFF	TGTGCCAGCAGCTTACAAACGAGATGGAACACTGAAGCTTTCTTT
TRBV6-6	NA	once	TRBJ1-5	CASRPMEQSFLNQPQHF	TGTGCCAGCAGACCGATGGAACAGAGTTTTCTCAATCAGCCCCAGCATTTT
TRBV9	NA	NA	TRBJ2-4	CASSSTKGSVNIQYF	TGTGCCAGCAGCTCTACGAAGGGTAGCGTCAACATTCAGTACTTC
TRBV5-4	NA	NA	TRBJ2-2	CASSLVPADRELFF	TGTGCCAGCAGCTTGGTTCCAGCGGACCGGGAGCTGTTTTTT
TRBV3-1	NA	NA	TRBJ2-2	CASSQGRGGLFF	TGTGCCAGCAGCCAAGGAAGGGGTGGGCTGTTTTTT
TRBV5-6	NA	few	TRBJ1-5	CASSFFAGDGNQPQHF	TGTGCCAGCAGCTTCTTTGCAGGGGATGGCAATCAGCCCCAGCATTTT
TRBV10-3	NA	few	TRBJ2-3	CAISRTGTKDTQYF	TGTGCCATCAGCAGAACAGGGACGAAGGATACGCAGTATTTT
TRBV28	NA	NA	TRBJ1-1	CASSAPGAPAHDAFF	TGTGCCAGCAGTGCCCCCGGCGCGCCCGCACATGACGCTTTCTTT
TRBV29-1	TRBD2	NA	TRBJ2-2	CSGRDYTTGELFF	TGCAGCGGCCGGGACTATACCACCGGGGAGCTGTTTTTT
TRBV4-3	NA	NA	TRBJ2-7	CASSQATSGAFYEQYF	TGCGCCAGCAGCCAAGCAACGTCCGGGGCCTTCTACGAGCAGTACTTC
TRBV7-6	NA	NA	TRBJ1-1	CASSLDRTAEAFF	TGTGCCAGCAGCTTAGACCGGACAGCTGAAGCTTTCTTT
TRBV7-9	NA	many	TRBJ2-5	CASSFWAAQETQYF	TGTGCCAGCAGCTTCTGGGCAGCACAAGAGACCCAGTACTTC
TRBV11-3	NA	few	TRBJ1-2	CASSLRESYGYTF	TGTGCCAGCAGCTTGCGGGAATCCTATGGCTACACCTTC
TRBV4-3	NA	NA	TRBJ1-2	CASSQGPMSPYGYTF	TGCGCCAGCAGCCAAGGTCCGATGTCTCCCTATGGCTACACCTTC
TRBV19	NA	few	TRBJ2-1	CASSLGGQLNEQFF	TGTGCCAGTAGTCTAGGAGGCCAGCTCAATGAGCAGTTCTTC
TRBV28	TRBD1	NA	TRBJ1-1	CASSLEGQGEAFF	TGTGCCAGCAGCCTTGAGGGACAGGGTGAAGCTTTCTTT
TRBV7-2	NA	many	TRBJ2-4	CASSPPVSSTTKNIQYF	TGTGCCAGCAGCCCCCCGGTTAGCTCAACGACCAAAAACATTCAGTACTTC
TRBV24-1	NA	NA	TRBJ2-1	CATSEGAEQFF	TGTGCCACCAGTGAAGGGGCCGAGCAGTTCTTC
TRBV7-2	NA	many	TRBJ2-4	CASTTPGDISYF	TGTGCCAGCACCACCCCGGGGGACATCTCGTACTTC
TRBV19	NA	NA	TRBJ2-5	CASSATGGGETQYF	TGTGCCAGTAGCGCGACAGGCGGGGGAGAGACCCAGTACTTC
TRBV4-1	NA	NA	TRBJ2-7	CASSQPGGFYEQYF	TGCGCCAGCAGCCAACCCGGCGGCTTCTACGAGCAGTACTTC
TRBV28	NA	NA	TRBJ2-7	CASAPPRADPYEQSF	TGTGCCAGCGCCCCCCCACGGGCTGACCCCTACGAGCAGTCCTTC
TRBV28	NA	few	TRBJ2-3	CASTPKAPDTQYF	TGTGCCAGCACCCCCAAGGCGCCAGATACGCAGTATTTT
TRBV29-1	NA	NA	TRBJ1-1	CSVVGGENTEAFF	TGCAGCGTTGTGGGGGGGGAGAACACTGAAGCTTTCTTT
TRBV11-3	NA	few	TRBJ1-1	CASSTRQAPNTEAFF	TGTGCCAGCAGCACTCGACAGGCGCCGAACACTGAAGCTTTCTTT
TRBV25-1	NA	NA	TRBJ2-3	CASSNPSGRSADTQYF	TGTGCCAGCAGTAACCCCTCAGGCCGCAGCGCAGATACGCAGTATTTT
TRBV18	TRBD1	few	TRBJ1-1	CASSPTGANTEAFF	TGTGCCAGCTCGCCGACAGGGGCAAACACTGAAGCTTTCTTT
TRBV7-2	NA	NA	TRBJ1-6	CASSETFQGPRLNSPLHF	TGTGCCAGCAGCGAAACTTTCCAGGGGCCTAGACTTAATTCACCCCTCCACTTT
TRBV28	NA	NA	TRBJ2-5	CASNLVGPQETQYF	TGTGCCAGCAATTTGGTTGGGCCACAAGAGACCCAGTACTTC
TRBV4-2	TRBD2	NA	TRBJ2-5	CASSQPGGALAQETQYF	TGTGCCAGCAGCCAACCGGGGGGGGCTCTAGCTCAAGAGACCCAGTACTTC
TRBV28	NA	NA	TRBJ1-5	CASSLLSLAPQHF	TGTGCCAGCAGTTTACTATCCTTAGCGCCCCAGCATTTT
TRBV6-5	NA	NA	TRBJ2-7	CASSYSFLAEQYF	TGTGCCAGCAGTTACTCTTTTTTGGCCGAGCAGTACTTC
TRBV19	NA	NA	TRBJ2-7	CASSRVAESSYEQYF	TGTGCCAGTAGTAGGGTAGCGGAGAGCTCCTACGAGCAGTACTTC
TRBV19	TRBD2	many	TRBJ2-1	CASSSTSAGEQFF	TGTGCCAGTAGTTCGACTAGCGCGGGTGAGCAGTTCTTC
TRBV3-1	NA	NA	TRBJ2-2	CASSQAVELFF	TGTGCCAGCAGCCAAGCGGTGGAGCTGTTTTTT